This is a list of T cell receptor beta chains from one sample in a study of T cells in Graves' hyperthyroidism and ophthalmopathy. TCRdb processed the multiplex PCR reads anew with MiXCR; each CDR3 protein has one entry. The repertoire consists of approximately 600,000 distinct CDR3 sequences, with roughly 14% occurring once and the leading ten covering approximately 4.2%. The sequenced sample consisted of blood. Every receptor here comes from a woman between 40 and 50 years old with Graves' ophthalmopathy. CDR3s include the opening cysteine and the closing phenylalanine or tryptophan. Fields, in order: J gene, D gene, clone size, V gene, CDR3 protein, CDR3 DNA. D genes are given only for firm matches. Not all rows give a size; the values are once, few, many and, for expanded clones, a class.

J gene: TRBJ1-1
D gene: NA
clone size: once
V gene: TRBV5-1
CDR3 protein: CASSFRWETEAFF
CDR3 DNA: TGCGCCAGCAGCTTCCGATGGGAAACTGAAGCTTTCTTT

J gene: TRBJ2-7
D gene: TRBD2
clone size: few
V gene: TRBV11-2
CDR3 protein: CASSLQRENLARAYEQYF
CDR3 DNA: TGTGCCAGCAGCTTACAGCGGGAGAACCTCGCGCGGGCCTACGAGCAGTACTTC

J gene: TRBJ2-2
D gene: NA
clone size: few
V gene: TRBV19
CDR3 protein: CASSKGGTYTGELFF
CDR3 DNA: TGTGCCAGTAGTAAAGGGGGGACTTACACCGGGGAGCTGTTTTTT

J gene: TRBJ2-5
D gene: NA
clone size: many
V gene: TRBV2
CDR3 protein: CASIYGGNEETQYF
CDR3 DNA: TGTGCCAGCATTTACGGGGGCAATGAGGAGACCCAGTACTTC

J gene: TRBJ2-5
D gene: NA
clone size: many
V gene: TRBV20-1
CDR3 protein: CSASSGVHETQYF
CDR3 DNA: TGCAGTGCTAGTTCGGGAGTTCACGAGACCCAGTACTTC

J gene: TRBJ2-5
D gene: NA
clone size: many
V gene: TRBV20-1
CDR3 protein: CSALLGRQETQYF
CDR3 DNA: TGCAGTGCACTACTAGGCAGACAAGAGACCCAGTACTTC

J gene: TRBJ2-5
D gene: TRBD1
clone size: NA
V gene: TRBV7-8
CDR3 protein: CASSLGGTVRETQYF
CDR3 DNA: TGTGCCAGCAGCTTAGGAGGGACAGTACGGGAGACCCAGTACTTC

J gene: TRBJ2-7
D gene: TRBD2
clone size: many
V gene: TRBV19
CDR3 protein: CASSTGLADFQQYF
CDR3 DNA: TGTGCCAGTAGTACGGGACTAGCGGACTTCCAGCAGTACTTC

J gene: TRBJ2-7
D gene: TRBD2
clone size: many
V gene: TRBV6-2/TRBV6-3
CDR3 protein: CASSYPTSGRASYEQYF
CDR3 DNA: TGTGCCAGCAGTTACCCTACTAGCGGGAGGGCATCCTACGAGCAGTACTTC

J gene: TRBJ2-6
D gene: NA
clone size: many
V gene: TRBV2
CDR3 protein: CASSETGGANVLTF
CDR3 DNA: TGTGCCAGCAGTGAAACGGGAGGGGCCAACGTCCTGACTTTC

J gene: TRBJ2-7
D gene: TRBD2
clone size: many
V gene: TRBV7-2
CDR3 protein: CASSFSTSGRSYEQYF
CDR3 DNA: TGTGCCAGCAGCTTCTCAACTAGCGGACGGAGCTACGAGCAGTACTTC

J gene: TRBJ1-2
D gene: NA
clone size: many
V gene: TRBV25-1
CDR3 protein: CASSEKGWRYGYTF
CDR3 DNA: TGTGCCAGCAGCGAAAAAGGGTGGCGCTATGGCTACACCTTC

J gene: TRBJ2-5
D gene: NA
clone size: many
V gene: TRBV7-6
CDR3 protein: CASSLGGLRETQYF
CDR3 DNA: TGTGCCAGCAGCTTAGGGGGCTTGAGGGAGACCCAGTACTTC

J gene: TRBJ1-1
D gene: NA
clone size: NA
V gene: TRBV15
CDR3 protein: CATSLGVNTEAFF
CDR3 DNA: TGTGCCACCAGCCTGGGGGTGAACACTGAAGCTTTCTTT

J gene: TRBJ2-7
D gene: TRBD1
clone size: few
V gene: TRBV6-5
CDR3 protein: CASSYSQGAIYEQYF
CDR3 DNA: TGTGCCAGCAGTTACTCGCAGGGGGCCATCTACGAGCAGTACTTC

J gene: TRBJ1-1
D gene: TRBD1
clone size: few
V gene: TRBV6-1
CDR3 protein: CASLNRGEAFF
CDR3 DNA: TGTGCCAGCCTGAACAGGGGTGAAGCTTTCTTT

J gene: TRBJ2-5
D gene: NA
clone size: many
V gene: TRBV29-1
CDR3 protein: CSVRRSQETQYF
CDR3 DNA: TGCAGCGTTCGACGGTCGCAGGAGACCCAGTACTTC

J gene: TRBJ2-5
D gene: TRBD2
clone size: NA
V gene: TRBV5-1
CDR3 protein: CASSSEWEGQETQYF
CDR3 DNA: TGCGCCAGCAGCTCAGAGTGGGAGGGCCAAGAGACCCAGTACTTC

J gene: TRBJ2-7
D gene: NA
clone size: many
V gene: TRBV12-3/TRBV12-4
CDR3 protein: CASSRDVSYEQYF
CDR3 DNA: TGTGCCAGCAGCAGGGACGTCTCCTACGAGCAGTACTTC

J gene: TRBJ2-5
D gene: NA
clone size: NA
V gene: TRBV19
CDR3 protein: CASSQFRGLQETQYF
CDR3 DNA: TGTGCCAGTAGTCAATTCCGGGGCCTCCAAGAGACCCAGTACTTC

J gene: TRBJ1-6
D gene: NA
clone size: NA
V gene: TRBV27
CDR3 protein: CASSLSSRENSPLHF
CDR3 DNA: TGTGCCAGCAGTTTAAGTAGCAGGGAGAATTCACCCCTCCACTTT

J gene: TRBJ2-7
D gene: TRBD1
clone size: many
V gene: TRBV5-1
CDR3 protein: CASSADRGVREQYF
CDR3 DNA: TGCGCCAGCAGCGCTGACAGGGGGGTGCGGGAGCAGTACTTC

J gene: TRBJ2-5
D gene: NA
clone size: NA
V gene: TRBV5-1
CDR3 protein: CASSFSQSTPSDF
CDR3 DNA: TGCGCCAGCAGCTTCTCCCAAAGCACGCCGTCGGACTTC

J gene: TRBJ2-7
D gene: TRBD1
clone size: many
V gene: TRBV28
CDR3 protein: CASSYIGTGGNEQYF
CDR3 DNA: TGTGCCAGCAGTTATATTGGGACAGGGGGGAACGAGCAGTACTTC

J gene: TRBJ1-2
D gene: TRBD1
clone size: many
V gene: TRBV4-2
CDR3 protein: CASSQVTGGTDYGYTF
CDR3 DNA: TGTGCCAGCAGCCAAGTTACAGGGGGCACGGACTATGGCTACACCTTC

J gene: TRBJ1-6
D gene: NA
clone size: NA
V gene: TRBV12-3/TRBV12-4
CDR3 protein: CASSYRRESPLHF
CDR3 DNA: TGTGCCAGCAGTTATAGGCGAGAATCACCCCTCCACTTT

J gene: TRBJ1-3
D gene: TRBD1
clone size: many
V gene: TRBV7-2
CDR3 protein: CASSWTGGNTIYF
CDR3 DNA: TGTGCCAGCAGCTGGACAGGGGGAAACACCATATATTTT

J gene: TRBJ1-5
D gene: NA
clone size: NA
V gene: TRBV12-3/TRBV12-4
CDR3 protein: CASRLKAENQPQHF
CDR3 DNA: TGTGCCAGCAGGCTAAAGGCAGAGAATCAGCCCCAGCATTTT

J gene: TRBJ2-2
D gene: NA
clone size: few
V gene: TRBV7-9
CDR3 protein: CASSMEENTGELFF
CDR3 DNA: TGTGCCAGCAGCATGGAGGAAAACACCGGGGAGCTGTTTTTT

J gene: TRBJ2-7
D gene: NA
clone size: many
V gene: TRBV20-1
CDR3 protein: CSALWTDSYEQYF
CDR3 DNA: TGCAGTGCCTTATGGACAGACTCCTACGAGCAGTACTTC

J gene: TRBJ1-5
D gene: TRBD1
clone size: NA
V gene: TRBV6-2/TRBV6-3
CDR3 protein: CATSRTGGNQPQHF
CDR3 DNA: TGTGCCACCTCGCGGACAGGGGGCAATCAGCCCCAGCATTTT

J gene: TRBJ1-5
D gene: NA
clone size: many
V gene: TRBV6-5
CDR3 protein: CASSSVHREPQHF
CDR3 DNA: TGTGCCAGCAGTTCGGTCCACCGGGAGCCCCAGCATTTT

J gene: TRBJ2-6
D gene: NA
clone size: many
V gene: TRBV11-2
CDR3 protein: CASSLTGGRSGANVLTF
CDR3 DNA: TGTGCCAGCAGCTTAACAGGAGGCCGCTCTGGGGCCAACGTCCTGACTTTC

J gene: TRBJ2-2
D gene: TRBD1
clone size: many
V gene: TRBV20-1
CDR3 protein: CSATGQGNTGELFF
CDR3 DNA: TGCAGTGCCACGGGACAGGGGAACACCGGGGAGCTGTTTTTT

J gene: TRBJ1-2
D gene: NA
clone size: once
V gene: TRBV19
CDR3 protein: CASRPLSGAGGYTF
CDR3 DNA: TGTGCCAGTAGACCTCTAAGTGGGGCTGGAGGCTACACCTTC

J gene: TRBJ1-2
D gene: TRBD1
clone size: NA
V gene: TRBV18
CDR3 protein: CASSSGVTGGANYGYTF
CDR3 DNA: TGTGCCAGCTCATCAGGTGTAACAGGGGGCGCGAACTATGGCTACACCTTC

J gene: TRBJ2-7
D gene: NA
clone size: few
V gene: TRBV5-1
CDR3 protein: CASMPRDSSMVQYF
CDR3 DNA: TGCGCCAGCATGCCGCGGGACTCCAGTATGGTGCAGTACTTC

J gene: TRBJ2-7
D gene: TRBD2
clone size: NA
V gene: TRBV5-1
CDR3 protein: CASSPWRSLAGGEQYF
CDR3 DNA: TGCGCCAGCAGCCCGTGGAGGTCACTAGCGGGGGGCGAGCAGTACTTC

J gene: TRBJ1-2
D gene: TRBD1
clone size: many
V gene: TRBV29-1
CDR3 protein: CSVTTGKNYGYTF
CDR3 DNA: TGCAGCGTTACGACAGGGAAGAACTATGGCTACACCTTC

J gene: TRBJ2-5
D gene: NA
clone size: NA
V gene: TRBV11-2
CDR3 protein: CASSDPGASETQYF
CDR3 DNA: TGTGCCAGCAGCGATCCGGGGGCCTCAGAGACCCAGTACTTC

J gene: TRBJ2-5
D gene: TRBD2
clone size: many
V gene: TRBV24-1
CDR3 protein: CATSDPSSGTSAETQYF
CDR3 DNA: TGTGCCACCAGTGATCCCTCATCCGGGACTAGCGCCGAGACCCAGTACTTC

J gene: TRBJ2-3
D gene: NA
clone size: few
V gene: TRBV29-1
CDR3 protein: CSVGLPRTDTQYF
CDR3 DNA: TGCAGCGTTGGACTACCCCGCACAGATACGCAGTATTTT

J gene: TRBJ1-3
D gene: NA
clone size: many
V gene: TRBV6-1
CDR3 protein: CASRSPGIGNTIYF
CDR3 DNA: TGTGCCAGCAGGTCCCCGGGGATCGGAAACACCATATATTTT